This TCR beta chain was sequenced for a study of technical replicates of blood from a handful of donors. Using immunoSEQ multiplex PCR, the repertoire was profiled, and TCRdb retains in-frame clones only, with some absent. The data show about 88,000 clones, 90% to 95% seen once. The receptor was derived from a human donor in good health. Sequencing was carried out using T cells isolated from PBMCs.

CDR3 coding DNA: TGTGCCAGCAGCTTAACTACCACCCTAGAGACCCAGTACTTC. It specifies CASSLTTTLETQYF. This sequence joins TRBV5-5 and TRBJ2-5; D unresolved. CDR3 length: 14 residues. Germline assignment: CDR1 SGHKS and CDR2 YYEKEE (reference sequence). V was shortened by 2 bases and J by 4 bases, with 12 bases between the two germline ends.